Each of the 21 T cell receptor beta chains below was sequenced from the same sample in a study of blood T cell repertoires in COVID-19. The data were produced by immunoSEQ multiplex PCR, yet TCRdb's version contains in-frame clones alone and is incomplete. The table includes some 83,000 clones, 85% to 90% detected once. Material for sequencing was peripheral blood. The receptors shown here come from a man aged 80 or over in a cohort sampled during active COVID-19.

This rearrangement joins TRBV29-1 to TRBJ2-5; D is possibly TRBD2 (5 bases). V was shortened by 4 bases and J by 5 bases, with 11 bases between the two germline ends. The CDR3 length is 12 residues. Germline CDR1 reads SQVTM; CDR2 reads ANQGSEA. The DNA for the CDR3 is TGCAGCGTTGCGGCGGGCTCGGAGACCCAGTACTTC. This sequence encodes CSVAAGSETQYF.

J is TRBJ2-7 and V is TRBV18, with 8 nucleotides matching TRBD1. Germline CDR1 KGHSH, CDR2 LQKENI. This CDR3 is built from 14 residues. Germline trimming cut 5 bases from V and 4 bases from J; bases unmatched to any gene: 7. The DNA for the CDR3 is TGTGCCAGCTCAGCGCAGGGGGCAATTTACGAGCAGTACTTC. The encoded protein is CASSAQGAIYEQYF.

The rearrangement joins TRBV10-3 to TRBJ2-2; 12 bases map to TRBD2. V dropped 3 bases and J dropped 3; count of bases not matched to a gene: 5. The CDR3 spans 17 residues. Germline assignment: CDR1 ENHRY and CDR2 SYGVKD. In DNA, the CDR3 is TGTGCCATCAGTGAATCTAGCGGGGGGGCGTACACCGGGGAGCTGTTTTTT. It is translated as CAISESSGGAYTGELFF.

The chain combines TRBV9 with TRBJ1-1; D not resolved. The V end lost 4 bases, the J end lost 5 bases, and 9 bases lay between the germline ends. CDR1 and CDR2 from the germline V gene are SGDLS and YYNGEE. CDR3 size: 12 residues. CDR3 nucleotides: TGTGCCAGCAGCCCATTCCTAACTGAAGCTTTCTTT. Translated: CASSPFLTEAFF.

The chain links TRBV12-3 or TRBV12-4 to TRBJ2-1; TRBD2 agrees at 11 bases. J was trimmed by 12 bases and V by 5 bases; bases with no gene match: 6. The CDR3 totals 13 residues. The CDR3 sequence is CASSNSGGERQFF. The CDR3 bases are TGTGCCAGCAGTAATAGCGGGGGGGAACGGCAGTTCTTC.

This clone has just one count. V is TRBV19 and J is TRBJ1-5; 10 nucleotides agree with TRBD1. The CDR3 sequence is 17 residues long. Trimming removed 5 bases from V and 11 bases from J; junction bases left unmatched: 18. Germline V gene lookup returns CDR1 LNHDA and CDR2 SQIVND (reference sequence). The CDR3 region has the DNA TGTGCCAGTAGTGCGTACGGGACAGGGGACCTGCTTCGGGCCCAGCATTTT. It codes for CASSAYGTGDLLRAQHF.

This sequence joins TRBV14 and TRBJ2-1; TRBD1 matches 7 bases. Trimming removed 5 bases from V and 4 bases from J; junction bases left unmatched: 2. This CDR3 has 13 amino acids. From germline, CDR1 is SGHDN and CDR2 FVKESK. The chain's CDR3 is CASSWGQYNEQFF. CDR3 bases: TGTGCCAGCAGCTGGGGACAGTACAATGAGCAGTTCTTC. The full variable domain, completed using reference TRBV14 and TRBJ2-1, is EAGVTQFPSHSVIEKGQTVTLRCDPISGHDNLYWYRRVMGKEIKFLLHFVKESKQDESGMPNNRFLAERTGGTYSTLKVQPAELEDSGVYFCASSWGQYNEQFFGPGTRLTVL.

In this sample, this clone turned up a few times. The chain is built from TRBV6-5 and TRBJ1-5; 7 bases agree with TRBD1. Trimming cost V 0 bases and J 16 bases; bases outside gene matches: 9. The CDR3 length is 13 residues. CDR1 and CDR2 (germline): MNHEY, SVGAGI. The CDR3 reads CASSYSRRGLFHF. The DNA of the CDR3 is TGTGCCAGCAGTTACTCGAGAAGGGGGCTTTTCCATTTT.

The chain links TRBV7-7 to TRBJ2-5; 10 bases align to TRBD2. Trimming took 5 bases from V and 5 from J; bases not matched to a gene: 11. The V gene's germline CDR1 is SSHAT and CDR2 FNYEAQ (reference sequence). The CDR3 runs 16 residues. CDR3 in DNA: TGTGCCAGCAGCACCTCTAGCGGGGGCCTTGGGGAGACCCAGTACTTC. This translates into CASSTSSGGLGETQYF.

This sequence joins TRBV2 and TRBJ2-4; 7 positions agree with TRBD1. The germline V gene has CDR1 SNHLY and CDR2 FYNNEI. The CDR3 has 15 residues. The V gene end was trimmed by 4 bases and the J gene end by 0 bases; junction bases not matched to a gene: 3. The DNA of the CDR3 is TGTGCCAGCAGTGTAAAGGGGGCAGCCAAAAACATTCAGTACTTC. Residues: CASSVKGAAKNIQYF. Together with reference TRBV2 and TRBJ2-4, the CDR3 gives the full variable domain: EPEVTQTPSHQVTQMGQEVILRCVPISNHLYFYWYRQILGQKVEFLVSFYNNEISEKSEIFDDQFSVERPDGSNFTLKIRSTKLEDSAMYFCASSVKGAAKNIQYFGAGTRLSVL.

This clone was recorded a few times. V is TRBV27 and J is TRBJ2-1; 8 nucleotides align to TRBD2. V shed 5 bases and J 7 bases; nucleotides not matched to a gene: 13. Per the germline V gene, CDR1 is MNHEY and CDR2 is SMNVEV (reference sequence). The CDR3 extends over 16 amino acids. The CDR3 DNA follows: TGTGCCAGCAGTCCACCCCCCGGGAGGGGAAGAAATGAGCAGTTCTTC. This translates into CASSPPPGRGRNEQFF.

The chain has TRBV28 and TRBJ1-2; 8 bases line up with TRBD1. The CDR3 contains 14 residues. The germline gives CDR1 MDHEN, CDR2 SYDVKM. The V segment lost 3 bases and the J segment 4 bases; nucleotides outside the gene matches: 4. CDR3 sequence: CASSLTGAFYGYTF. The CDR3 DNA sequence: TGTGCCAGCAGTTTGACAGGGGCCTTCTATGGCTACACCTTC.

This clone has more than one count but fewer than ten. DNA of the CDR3: TGTGCCAGCAGTATTAGGGAGACAGGGCAGGTAAAACTGTTTTTT. Translating gives CASSIRETGQVKLFF. This chain joins TRBV6-5 and TRBJ1-4; 7 positions agree with TRBD1. CDR1 and CDR2 from the germline V gene are MNHEY and SVGAGI. V shed 5 bases, J shed 10 bases, and the junction held 13 bases outside the gene matches. This CDR3 has 15 residues.

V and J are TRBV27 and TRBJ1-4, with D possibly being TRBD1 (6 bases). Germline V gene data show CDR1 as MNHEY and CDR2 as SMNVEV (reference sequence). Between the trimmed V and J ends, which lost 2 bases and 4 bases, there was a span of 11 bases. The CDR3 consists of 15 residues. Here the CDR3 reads CASSLGGRRNEKLFF. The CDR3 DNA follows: TGTGCCAGCAGTTTAGGGGGCAGGCGTAATGAAAAACTGTTTTTT.

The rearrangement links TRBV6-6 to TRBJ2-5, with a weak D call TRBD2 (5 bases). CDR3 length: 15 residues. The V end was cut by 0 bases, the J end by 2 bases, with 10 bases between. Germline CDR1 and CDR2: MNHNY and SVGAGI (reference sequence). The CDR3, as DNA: TGTGCCAGCAGTTACTCGACTCCGGGGCAAGAGACCCAGTACTTC. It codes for CASSYSTPGQETQYF.

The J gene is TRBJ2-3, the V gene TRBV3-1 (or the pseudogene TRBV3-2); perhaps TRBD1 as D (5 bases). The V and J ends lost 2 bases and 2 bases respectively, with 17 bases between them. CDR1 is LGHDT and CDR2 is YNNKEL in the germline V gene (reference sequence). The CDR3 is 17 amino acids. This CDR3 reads CASSQPREEEDTDTQYF. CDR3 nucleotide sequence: TGTGCCAGCAGCCAACCCAGGGAAGAGGAAGACACAGATACGCAGTATTTT.

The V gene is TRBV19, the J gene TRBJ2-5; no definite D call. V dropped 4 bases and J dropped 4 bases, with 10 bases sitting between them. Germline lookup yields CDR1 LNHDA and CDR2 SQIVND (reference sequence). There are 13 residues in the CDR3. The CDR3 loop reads CASSRIHRETQYF. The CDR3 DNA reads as TGTGCCAGTAGTAGAATACACAGAGAGACCCAGTACTTC.

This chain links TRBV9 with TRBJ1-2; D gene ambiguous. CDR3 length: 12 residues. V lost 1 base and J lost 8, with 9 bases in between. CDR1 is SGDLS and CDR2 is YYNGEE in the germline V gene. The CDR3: CASSVLEGGYTF. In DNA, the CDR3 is TGTGCCAGCAGCGTACTAGAAGGCGGCTACACCTTC. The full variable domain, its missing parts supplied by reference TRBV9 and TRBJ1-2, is DSGVTQTPKHLITATGQRVTLRCSPRSGDLSVYWYQQSLDQGLQFLIQYYNGEERAKGNILERFSAQQFPDLHSELNLSSLELGDSALYFCASSVLEGGYTFGSGTRLTVV.

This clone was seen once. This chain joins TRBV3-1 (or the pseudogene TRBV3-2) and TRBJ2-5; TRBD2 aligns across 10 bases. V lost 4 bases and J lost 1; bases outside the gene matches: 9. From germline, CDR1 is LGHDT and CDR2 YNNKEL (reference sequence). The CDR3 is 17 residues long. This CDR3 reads CASSPTGTSVIQETQYF. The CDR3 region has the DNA TGTGCCAGCAGCCCGACCGGGACTAGCGTTATCCAAGAGACCCAGTACTTC.

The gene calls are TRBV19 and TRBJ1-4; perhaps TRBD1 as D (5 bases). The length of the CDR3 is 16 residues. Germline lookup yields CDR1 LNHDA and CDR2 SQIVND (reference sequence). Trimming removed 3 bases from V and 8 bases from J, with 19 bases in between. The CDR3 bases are TGTGCCAGTAGTATCCGGTGGGGGGGAGGGAAGGAAAAACTGTTTTTT. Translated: CASSIRWGGGKEKLFF.

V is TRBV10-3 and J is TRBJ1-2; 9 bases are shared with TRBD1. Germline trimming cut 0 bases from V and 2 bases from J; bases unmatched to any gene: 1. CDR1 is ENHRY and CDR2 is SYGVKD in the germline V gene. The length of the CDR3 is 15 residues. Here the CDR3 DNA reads TGTGCCATCAGTGAGTCGACAGGGGGGAACTATGGCTACACCTTC. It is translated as CAISESTGGNYGYTF.